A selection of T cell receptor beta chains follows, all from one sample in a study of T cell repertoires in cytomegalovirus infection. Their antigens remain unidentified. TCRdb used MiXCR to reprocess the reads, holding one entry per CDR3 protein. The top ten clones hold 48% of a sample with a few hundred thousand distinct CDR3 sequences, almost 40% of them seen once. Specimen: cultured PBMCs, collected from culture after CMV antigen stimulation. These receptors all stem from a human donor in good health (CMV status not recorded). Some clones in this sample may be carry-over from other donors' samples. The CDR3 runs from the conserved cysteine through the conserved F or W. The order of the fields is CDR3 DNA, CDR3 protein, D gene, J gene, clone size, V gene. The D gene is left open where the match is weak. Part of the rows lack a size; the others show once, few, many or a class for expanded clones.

CDR3 DNA: TGTGCCAGCAGTTACCCCAGGGGAACCTACAATGAGCAGTTCTTC
CDR3 protein: CASSYPRGTYNEQFF
D gene: -
J gene: TRBJ2-1
clone size: -
V gene: TRBV6-6

CDR3 DNA: TGTGCCAGCAATACAAGACATCCCTCTGGGGCCAACGTCCTGACTTTC
CDR3 protein: CASNTRHPSGANVLTF
D gene: -
J gene: TRBJ2-6
clone size: few
V gene: TRBV6-2/TRBV6-3

CDR3 DNA: TGTGCCAGCAGCCTGATGTTGGGGGGAGGTGAGACCCAGTACTTC
CDR3 protein: CASSLMLGGGETQYF
D gene: -
J gene: TRBJ2-5
clone size: -
V gene: TRBV7-8

CDR3 DNA: TGTGCCAGCAAGGGACAGGGGAAGGTGGGGACTGAAGCTTTCTTT
CDR3 protein: CASKGQGKVGTEAFF
D gene: TRBD1
J gene: TRBJ1-1
clone size: -
V gene: TRBV7-2

CDR3 DNA: TGTGCCAGCAGCTTAGTAGCTGCAGATACGCAGTATTTT
CDR3 protein: CASSLVAADTQYF
D gene: -
J gene: TRBJ2-3
clone size: -
V gene: TRBV7-2

CDR3 DNA: TGTGCCAGCAGCGTACCTCCAGTGGGAGATACGCAGTATTTT
CDR3 protein: CASSVPPVGDTQYF
D gene: -
J gene: TRBJ2-3
clone size: -
V gene: TRBV6-1

CDR3 DNA: TGTGCCAGTAGTATGAGGGAAACCCAAAGCTATGAGCAGTTCTTC
CDR3 protein: CASSMRETQSYEQFF
D gene: -
J gene: TRBJ2-1
clone size: once
V gene: TRBV19

CDR3 DNA: TGTGCCAGCAGCTTGATCTTCATCAATGAGCAGTTCTTC
CDR3 protein: CASSLIFINEQFF
D gene: -
J gene: TRBJ2-1
clone size: -
V gene: TRBV5-6

CDR3 DNA: TGTGTCAGCGCCAAGGACCCACGGGCAGATACGCAGTATTTT
CDR3 protein: CVSAKDPRADTQYF
D gene: -
J gene: TRBJ2-3
clone size: -
V gene: TRBV28

CDR3 DNA: TGTGCCAGCAACTTCTTAGCGGGACGGGAGATAAATGAGCAGTTCTTC
CDR3 protein: CASNFLAGREINEQFF
D gene: TRBD2
J gene: TRBJ2-1
clone size: -
V gene: TRBV6-2/TRBV6-3

CDR3 DNA: TGTGCCAGCAGCCAACGACCATGGACAGGGTCCGGAGCGTGGGGCTACACCTTC
CDR3 protein: CASSQRPWTGSGAWGYTF
D gene: TRBD1
J gene: TRBJ1-2
clone size: -
V gene: TRBV3-1

CDR3 DNA: TGTGCCAGCAGCTTAGGGGGGGCACGGACCCAGTACTTC
CDR3 protein: CASSLGGARTQYF
D gene: -
J gene: TRBJ2-5
clone size: few
V gene: TRBV7-2

CDR3 DNA: TGTGCCAGCAGCTTGATGGGTTTTACGGAGACCCAGTACTTC
CDR3 protein: CASSLMGFTETQYF
D gene: -
J gene: TRBJ2-5
clone size: -
V gene: TRBV5-4

CDR3 DNA: TGTGCCAGCAGCGACAGGGGATATATAGGAAAACTGTTTTTT
CDR3 protein: CASSDRGYIGKLFF
D gene: TRBD1
J gene: TRBJ1-4
clone size: few
V gene: TRBV28

CDR3 DNA: TGCAGTGCTAGAGATAGGGTAGGGGCCTCTGGAAACACCATATATTTT
CDR3 protein: CSARDRVGASGNTIYF
D gene: -
J gene: TRBJ1-3
clone size: -
V gene: TRBV20-1

CDR3 DNA: TGTGCCAGCAGTTTACCCCCCCTGTCGACCCAGTACTTC
CDR3 protein: CASSLPPLSTQYF
D gene: -
J gene: TRBJ2-5
clone size: few
V gene: TRBV12-3/TRBV12-4

CDR3 DNA: TGTGCCAGCAGCTTAGAACCTTTAGATACGCAGTATTTT
CDR3 protein: CASSLEPLDTQYF
D gene: -
J gene: TRBJ2-3
clone size: -
V gene: TRBV7-2

CDR3 DNA: TGTGCCAGCTCGGGGACATCCGACTACGAGCAGTACTTC
CDR3 protein: CASSGTSDYEQYF
D gene: -
J gene: TRBJ2-7
clone size: once
V gene: TRBV18

CDR3 DNA: TGTGCCAGCAGCTCCTCGGTTACCAGCGGAGTCATATATTTT
CDR3 protein: CASSSSVTSGVIYF
D gene: -
J gene: TRBJ1-3
clone size: few
V gene: TRBV11-2

CDR3 DNA: TGTGCCAGCAGTCCCCGGACAGGGTCAGATTCACCCCTCCACTTT
CDR3 protein: CASSPRTGSDSPLHF
D gene: TRBD1
J gene: TRBJ1-6
clone size: few
V gene: TRBV12-3/TRBV12-4

CDR3 DNA: TGTGCCAGCAGCCCGGGACAGGGCAGCACAGATACGCAGTATTTT
CDR3 protein: CASSPGQGSTDTQYF
D gene: TRBD1
J gene: TRBJ2-3
clone size: many
V gene: TRBV7-6

CDR3 DNA: TGTGCCAGCAGCTCCTCCGGGGGCCCCTACGAGCAGTACTTC
CDR3 protein: CASSSSGGPYEQYF
D gene: -
J gene: TRBJ2-7
clone size: -
V gene: TRBV5-4

CDR3 DNA: TGCGCCAGCAGCTCCCTAGGAGCGGGGGTCATAGATACGCAGTATTTT
CDR3 protein: CASSSLGAGVIDTQYF
D gene: TRBD2
J gene: TRBJ2-3
clone size: -
V gene: TRBV5-1

CDR3 DNA: TGTGCCAGCAGCTCGACAGTCCAAGAGACCCAGTACTTC
CDR3 protein: CASSSTVQETQYF
D gene: -
J gene: TRBJ2-5
clone size: few
V gene: TRBV7-2

CDR3 DNA: TGTGCCAGCAGCTTATCGGCGGCCCCCTACGAGCAGTACTTC
CDR3 protein: CASSLSAAPYEQYF
D gene: -
J gene: TRBJ2-7
clone size: few
V gene: TRBV7-2

CDR3 DNA: TGCAGCGCCGAAGACAGGTCCTCCTACAATGAGCAGTTCTTC
CDR3 protein: CSAEDRSSYNEQFF
D gene: -
J gene: TRBJ2-1
clone size: -
V gene: TRBV29-1

CDR3 DNA: TGTGCCAGCACTAGCGGGAGTTTTCTCGAGCAGTACTTC
CDR3 protein: CASTSGSFLEQYF
D gene: TRBD2
J gene: TRBJ2-7
clone size: -
V gene: TRBV6-1

CDR3 DNA: TGTGCCAGCAGCTTAAGGTCTTTAAGGAACTATGGCTACACCTTC
CDR3 protein: CASSLRSLRNYGYTF
D gene: -
J gene: TRBJ1-2
clone size: -
V gene: TRBV7-2

CDR3 DNA: TGTGCCAGCAGCTTAAGAGGGCCCCCCCTATCTTACTATGGCTACACCTTC
CDR3 protein: CASSLRGPPLSYYGYTF
D gene: -
J gene: TRBJ1-2
clone size: many
V gene: TRBV7-9

CDR3 DNA: TGTGCCATGCTTGGGACAGACCCCTATGGCTACACCTTC
CDR3 protein: CAMLGTDPYGYTF
D gene: TRBD1
J gene: TRBJ1-2
clone size: few
V gene: TRBV10-3

CDR3 DNA: TGTGCCAGTAGTGCAGGCCTGGGGTACGATTCACCCCTCCACTTT
CDR3 protein: CASSAGLGYDSPLHF
D gene: -
J gene: TRBJ1-6
clone size: -
V gene: TRBV19

CDR3 DNA: TGTGCCAGCTCACCGGGGCGCTCTGGAAACACCATATATTTT
CDR3 protein: CASSPGRSGNTIYF
D gene: -
J gene: TRBJ1-3
clone size: few
V gene: TRBV2

CDR3 DNA: TGTGCCAGCATCCAGGATGGGGCTAGCGCCACAGATACGCAGTATTTT
CDR3 protein: CASIQDGASATDTQYF
D gene: -
J gene: TRBJ2-3
clone size: -
V gene: TRBV7-2

CDR3 DNA: TGTGCCATCAGTGGGTCCCGGGCTAGCGGGAATCGCGAGACCCAGTACTTC
CDR3 protein: CAISGSRASGNRETQYF
D gene: TRBD2
J gene: TRBJ2-5
clone size: -
V gene: TRBV10-3

CDR3 DNA: TGTGCCAGTAGTAACCCTTTGAGGGCGCTGAACACTGAAGCTTTCTTT
CDR3 protein: CASSNPLRALNTEAFF
D gene: -
J gene: TRBJ1-1
clone size: -
V gene: TRBV19

CDR3 DNA: TGTGCCAGCAGGTCCTCGGGCGGGGGCCCCTCCTACGAGCAGTACTTC
CDR3 protein: CASRSSGGGPSYEQYF
D gene: -
J gene: TRBJ2-7
clone size: -
V gene: TRBV7-3

CDR3 DNA: TGTGCCAGCAGTTTCGGAGGTACCTACAATGAGCAGTTCTTC
CDR3 protein: CASSFGGTYNEQFF
D gene: -
J gene: TRBJ2-1
clone size: -
V gene: TRBV28

CDR3 DNA: TGTGCCAGTACGACAGGGGGGACCGGGGAGCTGTTTTTT
CDR3 protein: CASTTGGTGELFF
D gene: TRBD1
J gene: TRBJ2-2
clone size: -
V gene: TRBV28

CDR3 DNA: TGTGCCAGCAGTAAACAGGGTTTTGGGCAAGAGACCCAGTACTTC
CDR3 protein: CASSKQGFGQETQYF
D gene: -
J gene: TRBJ2-5
clone size: -
V gene: TRBV2

CDR3 DNA: TGTGCCAGCAGGTTCGAGAATCAAGAGACCCAGTACTTC
CDR3 protein: CASRFENQETQYF
D gene: -
J gene: TRBJ2-5
clone size: -
V gene: TRBV12-3/TRBV12-4